What follows is one T cell receptor beta chain and its context. As handled by the study authors: Estimates of nucleated cell counts were drawn from the amplification of reference gene primers. Measured with immunoSEQ multiplex PCR; TCRdb has only the in-frame clones, and not every one. That table furnishes V, J and clone size, whereas the DNA furnished D and trimming. Of 140,000 or so clones in the sample, over 65% are singletons; the top ten hold approximately 15%. The sample originates from a study of blood T cell repertoires in COVID-19. Study-wide context: Some COVID-19 samples were acute and others convalescent; all came from the United States, Italy and Spain. The cDNA or gDNA used as material had been derived from T cells, B-cell-depleted T cells, or PBMCs.

The CDR3 spans 12 residues. CDR1 is MNHEY, CDR2 SMNVEV, per germline (reference sequence). The V end was cut by 4 bases, the J end by 8 bases, with 11 bases between. The source material was peripheral blood. The J gene is TRBJ1-1, the V gene TRBV27; no firm D call. The receptor was isolated from a man in his forties or fifties with acute or convalescent COVID-19. The CDR3 sequence: CASSSPGGEAFF. The CDR3 DNA reads TGTGCCAGCAGTTCCCCGGGAGGGGAAGCTTTCTTT.